This TCR beta chain appears in the sequencing data of a study of radiation and T cells in renal cell carcinoma (dated by TCRdb to the early 2020s). The study in broad terms: TCR beta sequencing covered 53 samples in total, comprising some 25 tumors and roughly 27 peripheral blood samples. The last blood draw happened 4 weeks after radiation, timed to coincide with nephrectomy. Across all 50 or so samples, 4,016,671 unique CDR3 nucleotide sequences, encoding 2,658,974 unique CDR3 amino acid sequences, were identified. General study outcomes and caveats: Because pretreatment tumor biopsies were not available, the baseline intratumoral presence of clonotypes could not be determined. The single-armed trial design could not address effects of radiation dose or scheduling on the TCR repertoire. In blood, the top tumor clonotypes increased from baseline to 2 weeks after radiation and then shrank by 4 weeks, which suggests a temporary expansion of tumor-resident clones. Dynamics of the blood repertoire were not tracked past 4 weeks after treatment.

TCR beta libraries were generated from genomic DNA with the immunoSEQ kit, following the manufacturer's recommendations. To prepare libraries, a first multiplex PCR with proprietary primers was run, followed by a second PCR that added unique barcodes, and a bead cleanup was done after each round. A kit-provided positive control reaction and a negative control reaction were included in every sample batch. The final libraries underwent checking on an Agilent 4200 TapeStation D1000 ScreenTape, volumetric pooling, and quantification by qPCR. Sequencing was performed on an Illumina NextSeq500 using a MidOutput 150-cycle cartridge, with 156 Read1 cycles, 15 Index1 cycles, and the kit custom primers. The pooled library was loaded at roughly 1 pM with about 18% PhiX control spiked in. Per the original workflow: Vendor-processed data were analyzed in R, and a clonotype was defined as all T cells sharing the same CDR3 nucleotide sequence. In the clone abundance analyses, frequencies in each sample were normalized to that sample's 10,000 most abundant clones. Public T cell clones, which averaged fewer than five per sample, were excluded before analysis. Tumor-enriched clonotypes and baseline blood-enriched clonotypes were defined as those with an abundance difference of at least 32-fold between compartments. A beta-binomial differential abundance model was used to identify clonotypes that expanded or contracted between blood time points. Tumor-blood repertoire similarity was measured with the Baroni-Urbani and Buser coefficient, and group comparisons used two-tailed Wilcoxon tests in R. This is the immuneACCESS table as TCRdb keeps it, with only in-frame sequences that have V and J called. A part of the clones is gone; compared with another copy, unresolved V genes explain less than half, and the rest is unexplained. V and J calls and clone size are those listed in that table; D and trimming were worked out from the DNA. Recorded for this sample are under 100,000 clones; approximately 80% of them occurred a single time. Just under 9.5% of the sample comes from the top ten.

The sample's time point label, decoded: blood 4 weeks post-SBRT, at nephrectomy. According to the study, the label for this sample's treatment or condition signals: 15 Gy SBRT to primary tumor, nephrectomy 4 weeks later. Samples came from a clinical trial, in which primary renal cell carcinomas received 15 Gy stereotactic body radiation therapy followed by nephrectomy 4 weeks later. To track tumor-enriched clonotypes, serial peripheral blood was sampled from radiation-treated patients at baseline and at 2 weeks and 4 weeks after SBRT. Every patient's renal cell carcinoma showed clear cell pathology. Genomic DNA for TCR sequencing was prepared using the QIAamp DNA Blood Mini Kit (Qiagen). The analyses included just those samples that passed every quality control check. Comment on this clone: Its antigen is unknown. No base qualities exist here, and no much larger clone lies one base off it.

The specimen comprised blood, sampled from a patient whose treatment included radiotherapy and nephrectomy. The receptor was isolated from a man aged 50 to 60 with renal cell carcinoma.

This receptor carries the CDR3 CASSDIGNQPQHF. The nucleotide sequence is given as TGTGCCAGCAGTGATATCGGCAATCAGCCCCAGCATTTT. Recombination linked TRBV6-1 to TRBJ1-5; the D segment cannot be called with confidence. For CDR1 and CDR2, the germline V gene lists MNHNS and SASEGT. The germline ends are 5 bases apart after V is trimmed by 3 bases and J by 2 bases. CDR3 length: 13 amino acids, cysteine to phenylalanine. The retained sequence is limited to the CDR3, 39 bases, with the frame set at the first base.